This TCR beta chain emerged from a study of response to subunit inactivated influenza vaccine. Study conclusions and caveats: Seasonal influenza vaccination, on each occasion, was suggested by the authors to recruit few new T cells.

One entry per CDR3 protein results from TCRdb running MiXCR on the RT-PCR reads. The sample yields approximately 500,000 distinct CDR3 sequences, over 10% seen once. Trimming stripped 2 bases from V and 1 base from J, with 15 bases between. Germline loops: CDR1 DFQATT, CDR2 SNEGSKA (reference sequence). CDR3 length equals 16 residues. This clonotype occurred many times. Its antigen is unknown. The sample consisted of PBMCs from blood, taken about 6 weeks after vaccination. This clonotype was sampled from a man in his fifties or sixties who received an inactivated influenza vaccine. This sequence joins TRBV20-1 and TRBJ2-1; unclear D gene. The CDR3 reads CSARPRTRRSYNEQFF. CDR3 DNA: TGCAGTGCTAGACCAAGGACCCGTAGATCCTACAATGAGCAGTTCTTC.